Here is one T cell receptor (beta chain) with its context. Its target is unknown. Profiled with immunoSEQ multiplex PCR; TCRdb holds only in-frame clones, not every one. This sample yields about 3,100 clones, of which approximately 73% are seen a single time; 15% to 20% belongs to the top ten. This sample was included in a study of STAT3 mutations in large granular lymphocyte leukemia. Findings and limits, study-wide: Differing intervals and regimens complicate linking therapy response to clone burden. Samples missed the first appearance of the clone. At least one immunodominant TCR beta clonotype appeared in every T-cell large granular lymphocyte leukemia patient. Persisting codominant clonotypes may have hidden a small pathogenic clone.

The CDR3 covers 15 residues. With V trimmed by 0 bases and J by 7 bases, 0 bases remained unmatched. Germline CDR1 is MRHNA and CDR2 is SNTAGT. The sequencing input was peripheral blood mononuclear cells. The origin of this receptor is a middle-aged woman with T-cell large granular lymphocyte leukemia. Some clones in this sample may be carry-over from other donors' samples. The chain employs TRBV6-4 and TRBJ1-6, with TRBD1 matching over 10 bases. The CDR3 nucleotides are TGTGCCAGCAGTGACTCGACAGGGGGCAATTCACCCCTCCACTTT. It is translated as CASSDSTGGNSPLHF.